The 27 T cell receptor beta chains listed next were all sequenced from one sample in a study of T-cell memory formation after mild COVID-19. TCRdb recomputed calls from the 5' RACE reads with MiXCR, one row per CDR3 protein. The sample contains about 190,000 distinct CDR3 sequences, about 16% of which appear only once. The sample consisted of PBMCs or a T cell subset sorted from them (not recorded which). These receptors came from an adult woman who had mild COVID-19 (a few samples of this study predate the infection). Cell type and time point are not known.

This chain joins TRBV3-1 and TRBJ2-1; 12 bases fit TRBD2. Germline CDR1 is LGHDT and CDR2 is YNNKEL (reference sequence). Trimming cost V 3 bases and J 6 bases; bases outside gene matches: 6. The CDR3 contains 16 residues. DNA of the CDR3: TGTGCCAGCAGCCAGCCTAGACTAGCGGGAGCCAATGAGCAGTTCTTC. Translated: CASSQPRLAGANEQFF.

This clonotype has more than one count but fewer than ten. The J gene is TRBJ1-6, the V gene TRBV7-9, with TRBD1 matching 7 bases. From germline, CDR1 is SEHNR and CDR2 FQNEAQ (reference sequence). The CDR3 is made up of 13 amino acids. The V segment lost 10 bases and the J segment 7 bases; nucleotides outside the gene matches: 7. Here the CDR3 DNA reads TGTGCCATCATGACAGGGCGGAATTCACCCCTCCACTTT. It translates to CAIMTGRNSPLHF.

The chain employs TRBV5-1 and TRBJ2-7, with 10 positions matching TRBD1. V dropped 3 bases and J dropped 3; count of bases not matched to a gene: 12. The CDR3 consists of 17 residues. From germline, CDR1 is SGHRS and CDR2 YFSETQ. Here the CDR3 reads CASSWGQGRISLYEQYF. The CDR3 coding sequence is TGCGCCAGCAGCTGGGGACAGGGGAGAATCAGTCTCTACGAGCAGTACTTC.

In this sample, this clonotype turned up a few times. The CDR3 is CASSSGQNTGELFF. The DNA of the CDR3 is TGCGCCAGCAGCTCGGGACAGAACACCGGGGAGCTGTTTTTT. The V and J genes are TRBV5-1 and TRBJ2-2; weak D call: TRBD1 (6 bases). In germline, CDR1 is SGHRS, CDR2 YFSETQ. The CDR3 is 14 amino acids. Trimming removed 3 bases at V and 1 base at J, with 7 bases between.

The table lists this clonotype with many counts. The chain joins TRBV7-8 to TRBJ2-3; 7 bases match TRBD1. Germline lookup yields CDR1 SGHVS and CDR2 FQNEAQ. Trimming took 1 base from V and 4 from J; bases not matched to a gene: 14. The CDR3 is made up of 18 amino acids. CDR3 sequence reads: CASSLDFFRGPRADTQYF. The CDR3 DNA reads TGTGCCAGCAGCTTAGATTTTTTTAGGGGGCCTAGGGCAGATACGCAGTATTTT.

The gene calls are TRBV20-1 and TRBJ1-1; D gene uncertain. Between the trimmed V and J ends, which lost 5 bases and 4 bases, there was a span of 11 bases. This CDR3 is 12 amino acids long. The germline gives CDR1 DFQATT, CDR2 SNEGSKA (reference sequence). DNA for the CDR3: TGCAGTGCTTCGCTCTCTGGCACTGAAGCTTTCTTT. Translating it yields CSASLSGTEAFF.

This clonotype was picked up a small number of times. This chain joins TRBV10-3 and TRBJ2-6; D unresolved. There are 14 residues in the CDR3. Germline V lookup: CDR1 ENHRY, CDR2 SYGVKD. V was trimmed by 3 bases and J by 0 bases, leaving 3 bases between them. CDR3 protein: CAISDYSGANVLTF. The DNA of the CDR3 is TGTGCCATCAGTGATTACTCTGGGGCCAACGTCCTGACTTTC.

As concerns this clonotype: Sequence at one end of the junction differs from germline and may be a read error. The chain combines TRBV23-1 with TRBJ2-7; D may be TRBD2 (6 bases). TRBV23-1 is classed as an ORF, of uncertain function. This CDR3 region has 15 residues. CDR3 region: CSSSQSKGRSYEQYF. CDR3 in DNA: TGCTCCAGCAGTCAATCCAAGGGGAGGTCCTACGAGCAGTACTTC.

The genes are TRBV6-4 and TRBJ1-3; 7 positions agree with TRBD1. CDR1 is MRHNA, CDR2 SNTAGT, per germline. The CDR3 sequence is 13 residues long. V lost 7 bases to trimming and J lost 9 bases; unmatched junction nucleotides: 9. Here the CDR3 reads CASTGTVSVTIYF. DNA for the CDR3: TGTGCCAGCACCGGGACAGTCAGCGTCACCATATATTTT.

The CDR3 region is CASSLVTNSYEQYF. The CDR3 DNA is TGCGCCAGCAGCCTGGTCACAAACTCCTACGAGCAGTACTTC. The genes are TRBV5-1 and TRBJ2-7; no definite D call. With 4 bases removed from V and 0 bases from J, the gap between germline ends came to 11 bases. CDR1 is SGHRS, CDR2 YFSETQ, per germline. The CDR3 runs 14 residues. Drawing the rest from reference TRBV5-1 and TRBJ2-7, the complete variable domain is KAGVTQTPRYLIKTRGQQVTLSCSPISGHRSVSWYQQTPGQGLQFLFEYFSETQRNKGNFPGRFSGRQFSNSRSEMNVSTLELGDSALYLCASSLVTNSYEQYFGPGTRLTVT.

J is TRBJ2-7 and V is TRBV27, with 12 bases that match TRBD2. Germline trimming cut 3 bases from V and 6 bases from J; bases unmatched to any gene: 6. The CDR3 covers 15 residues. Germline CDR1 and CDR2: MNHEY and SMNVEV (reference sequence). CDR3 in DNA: TGTGCCAGCAGTTTTAGGCTAGCGGGAGGGGTCGAGCAGTACTTC. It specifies CASSFRLAGGVEQYF.

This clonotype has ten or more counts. The DNA of the CDR3 is TGTGCCCCAAGTTACGAGCAGTACTTC. It translates to CAPSYEQYF. The chain recombines TRBV24-1 with TRBJ2-7; D is undetermined. The CDR3 loop spans 9 amino acids. Germline V gives CDR1 KGHDR, CDR2 SFDVKD. V was clipped by 12 bases and J by 4 bases, with 6 bases between them.

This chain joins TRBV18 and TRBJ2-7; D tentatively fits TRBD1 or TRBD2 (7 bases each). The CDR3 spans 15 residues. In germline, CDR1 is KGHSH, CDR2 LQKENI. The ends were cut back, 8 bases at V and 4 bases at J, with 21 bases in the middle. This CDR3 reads CASPRTAGQQYEQYF. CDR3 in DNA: TGTGCCAGCCCGCGAACAGCGGGACAGCAATACGAGCAGTACTTC.

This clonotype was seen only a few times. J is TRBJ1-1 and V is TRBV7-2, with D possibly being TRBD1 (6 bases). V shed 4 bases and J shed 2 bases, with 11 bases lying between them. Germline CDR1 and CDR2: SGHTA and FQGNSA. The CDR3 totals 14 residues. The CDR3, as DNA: TGTGCCAGCAGCTCCCAGACAGGCAACACTGAAGCTTTCTTT. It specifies CASSSQTGNTEAFF.

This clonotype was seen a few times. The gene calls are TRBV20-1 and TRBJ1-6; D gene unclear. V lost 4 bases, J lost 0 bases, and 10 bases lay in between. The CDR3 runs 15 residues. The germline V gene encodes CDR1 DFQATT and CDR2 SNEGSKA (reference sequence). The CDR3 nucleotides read TGCAGTGCTATGGTCGGTAGCTCCTATAATTCACCCCTCCACTTT. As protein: CSAMVGSSYNSPLHF.

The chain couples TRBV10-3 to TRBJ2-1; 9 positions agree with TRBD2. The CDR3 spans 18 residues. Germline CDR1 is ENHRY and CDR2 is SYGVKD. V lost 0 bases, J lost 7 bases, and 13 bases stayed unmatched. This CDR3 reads CAISESAGSSGSRNEQFF. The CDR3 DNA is TGTGCCATCAGTGAGTCGGCTGGGAGTAGCGGGAGTCGAAATGAGCAGTTCTTC.

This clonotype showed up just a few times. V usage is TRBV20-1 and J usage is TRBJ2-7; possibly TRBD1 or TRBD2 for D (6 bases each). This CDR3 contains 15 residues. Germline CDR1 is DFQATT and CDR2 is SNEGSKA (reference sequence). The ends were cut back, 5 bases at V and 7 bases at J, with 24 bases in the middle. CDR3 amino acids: CSARIPGARGREQYF. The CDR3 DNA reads TGCAGTGCTCGTATACCGGGGGCACGGGGCAGGGAGCAGTACTTC.

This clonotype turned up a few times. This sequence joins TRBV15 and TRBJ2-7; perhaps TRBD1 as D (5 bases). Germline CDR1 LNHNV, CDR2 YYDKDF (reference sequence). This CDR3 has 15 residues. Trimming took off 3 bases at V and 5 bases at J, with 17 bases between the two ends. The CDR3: CATSRTLGRVNEQYF. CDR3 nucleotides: TGTGCCACCAGCAGGACCTTAGGCAGGGTGAACGAGCAGTACTTC.

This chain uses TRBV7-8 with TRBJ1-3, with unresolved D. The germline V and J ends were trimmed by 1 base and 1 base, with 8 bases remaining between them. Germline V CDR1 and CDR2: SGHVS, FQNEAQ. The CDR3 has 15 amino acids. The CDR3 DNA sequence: TGTGCCAGCAGCTTAGTGCACTCATCTGGAAACACCATATATTTT. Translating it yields CASSLVHSSGNTIYF.

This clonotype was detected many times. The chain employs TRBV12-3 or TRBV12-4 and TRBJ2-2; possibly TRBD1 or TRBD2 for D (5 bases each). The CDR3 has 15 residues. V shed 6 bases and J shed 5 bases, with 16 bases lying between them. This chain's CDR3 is CASSLGPSGTGELFF. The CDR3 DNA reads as TGTGCCAGCAGCCTGGGACCGTCGGGGACCGGGGAGCTGTTTTTT.

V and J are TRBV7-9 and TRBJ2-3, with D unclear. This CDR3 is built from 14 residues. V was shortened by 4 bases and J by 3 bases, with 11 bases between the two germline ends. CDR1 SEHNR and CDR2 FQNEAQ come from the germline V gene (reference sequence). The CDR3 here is CASSSSAVTDTQYF. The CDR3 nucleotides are TGTGCCAGCAGCTCCTCCGCGGTTACAGATACGCAGTATTTT.

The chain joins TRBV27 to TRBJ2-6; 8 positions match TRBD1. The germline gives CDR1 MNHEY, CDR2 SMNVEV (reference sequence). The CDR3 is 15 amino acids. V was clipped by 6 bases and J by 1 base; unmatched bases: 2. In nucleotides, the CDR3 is TGTGCCAGCAGACAGGGGGGTTCTGGGGCCAACGTCCTGACTTTC. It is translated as CASRQGGSGANVLTF.

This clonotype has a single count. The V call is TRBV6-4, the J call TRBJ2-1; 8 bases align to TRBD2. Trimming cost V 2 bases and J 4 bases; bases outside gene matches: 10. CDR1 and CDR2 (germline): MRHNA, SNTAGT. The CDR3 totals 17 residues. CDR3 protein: CASSDVGRGGPYNEQFF. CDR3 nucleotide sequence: TGTGCCAGCAGTGACGTCGGCCGGGGGGGCCCGTACAATGAGCAGTTCTTC.

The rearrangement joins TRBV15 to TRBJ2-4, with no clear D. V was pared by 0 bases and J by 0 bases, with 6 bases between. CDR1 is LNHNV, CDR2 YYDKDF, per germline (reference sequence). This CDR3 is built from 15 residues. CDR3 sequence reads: CATSREALAKNIQYF. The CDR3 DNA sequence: TGTGCCACCAGCAGAGAGGCCCTAGCCAAAAACATTCAGTACTTC.

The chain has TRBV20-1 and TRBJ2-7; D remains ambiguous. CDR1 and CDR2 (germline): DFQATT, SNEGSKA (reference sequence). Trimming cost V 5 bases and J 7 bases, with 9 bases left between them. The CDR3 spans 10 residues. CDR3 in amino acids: CSAVETEQYF. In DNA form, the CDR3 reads TGCAGTGCTGTTGAGACAGAGCAGTACTTC.

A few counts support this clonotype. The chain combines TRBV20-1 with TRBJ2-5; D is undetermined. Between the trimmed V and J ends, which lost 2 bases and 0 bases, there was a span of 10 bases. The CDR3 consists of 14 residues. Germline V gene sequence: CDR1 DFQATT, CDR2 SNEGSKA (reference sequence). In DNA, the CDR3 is TGCAGTGCTAGACTCTTCGGAGACCAAGAGACCCAGTACTTC. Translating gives CSARLFGDQETQYF.

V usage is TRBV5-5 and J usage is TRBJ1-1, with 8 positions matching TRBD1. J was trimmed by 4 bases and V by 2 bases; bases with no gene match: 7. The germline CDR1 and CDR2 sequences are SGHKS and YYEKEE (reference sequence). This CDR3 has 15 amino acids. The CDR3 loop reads CASSFTSGGGTEAFF. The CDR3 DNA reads TGTGCCAGCAGCTTTACGTCAGGGGGCGGCACTGAAGCTTTCTTT.